This record concerns one T cell receptor (beta chain) sequence. Its antigen is still unknown. This specimen comes from a study of blood T cells in healthy people across ages. A second PCR, run for about 6 to 11 cycles, used a sample-barcoded 5' primer plus a J-beta primer mix. Using its own MiXCR run on the 5' RACE reads, TCRdb lists one record per CDR3 protein. The sample consists of about 800,000 distinct CDR3 sequences, 20% to 25% of them appearing once. Findings and caveats of the study: CMV status of donors was not determined, possibly confounding expanded clonotype changes. Researchers deemed the diversity estimates from one million T cells underestimates.

In germline, CDR1 is SQVTM, CDR2 ANQGSEA. The CDR3 length is 15 residues. V lost 4 bases to trimming and J lost 1 base, with 16 bases between them. This sample also appeared in a second study, on T cells of mothers and their children.

This TCR was sampled from a boy between 10 and 17 years old in good health. What was sequenced was blood. The chain uses TRBV29-1 and TRBJ1-1; D possibly corresponds to TRBD1 (6 bases). The CDR3 region is CSVVVGGPRNTEAFF. CDR3 bases: TGCAGCGTTGTTGTTGGGGGCCCTAGGAACACTGAAGCTTTCTTT.